This T cell receptor (beta chain) was profiled in a study of T cells in localized non-small cell lung cancer (dated by TCRdb to the early 2020s). Notes on the research overall: T cell repertoires of about 240 early-stage NSCLC patients were analyzed, with tumors being compared against uninvolved tumor-adjacent lungs. The cohort consisted of a few hundred treatment-naive NSCLC patients whose localized lung tumors had been resected. The mean age of the NSCLC patients was around 67 years, with 120 to 150 men and around 100 women.

TCR beta CDR3 regions were sequenced from DNA using the immunoSEQ Assay. Per the source publication's procedure: To compute T cell density, TCR beta template counts were normalized to usable DNA, which was estimated by amplifying housekeeping genes. Richness was estimated using the preseqR package, with extrapolation to 400,000 templates for PBMC samples and to 120,000 templates for tissue samples. Clonality was taken to be one minus Pielou's evenness. To identify tissue-enriched TCRs, differential abundance testing was run on productive amino-acid clonotypes with a minimum total count of 5 and an alpha of 0.1. The Jaccard Index and the Morisita Overlap Index were used to measure repertoire overlap between compartments. TCR beta CDR3s were clustered by GLIPH together with public tetramer-defined viral CDR3s, and at least three viral sequences plus V-gene enrichment were required for viral motifs. TCRdb carries this immuneACCESS record with in-frame sequences only. Its versions omit some clonotypes, under half of them owing to an unresolved V gene in the studies checked, with the rest unexplained. For V, J and clone size, that table is used; D and trimming come from the DNA. The sample contains 31,000 or so clones, about 82% of them found a single time. Roughly a sixth of the sample rests with the top ten.

At the junction V is shortened by 2 bases and J by 3 bases; bases outside the gene matches: 3. The CDR3 has 14 amino acids, counting the end cysteine and phenylalanine. Just CDR3 DNA is preserved here, 42 bases in frame from base 1. From a lookup of the germline V gene, CDR1 and CDR2 are SGHAT and FQNNGV. At diagnosis, tumor, uninvolved tumor-adjacent lung and peripheral blood were collected and then preserved as a mix of FFPE and fresh-frozen material. Blood samples were analyzed as peripheral blood mononuclear cells for TCR repertoire profiling. Points the paper makes about the study in general: Of the top 100 tumor clones, a median of 57 were detected in paired uninvolved adjacent lung; some 28 were also among that lung's top 100. Because the study design was exploratory, TCR variables were selected using unadjusted p-values without false-discovery rate correction. Higher blood T cell density associated with longer overall survival, while higher adjacent-lung clonality associated with shorter survival. Uninvolved tumor-adjacent lung showed the highest T cell clonality, higher than tumor, which suggests more focused antigenic responses in the uninvolved tumor-adjacent lung. Multi-region tumor sequencing was not performed, so intratumor heterogeneity could not be excluded.

As regards this clone: Which antigen it targets is not known. No qualities accompany the bases; no much larger clone lies one base away.

Sequencing was performed on peripheral blood, taken before any cancer treatment. The receptor's source is a male donor at least 60 years old with stage III squamous cell lung carcinoma. The receptor chain draws on TRBV11-2 and TRBJ2-7; 8 central bases correspond to TRBD2. Read as DNA, the sequence is TGTGCCAGCAGCTTAATCGGGGGGGGCTACGAGCAGTACTTC. This yields the protein CASSLIGGGYEQYF.